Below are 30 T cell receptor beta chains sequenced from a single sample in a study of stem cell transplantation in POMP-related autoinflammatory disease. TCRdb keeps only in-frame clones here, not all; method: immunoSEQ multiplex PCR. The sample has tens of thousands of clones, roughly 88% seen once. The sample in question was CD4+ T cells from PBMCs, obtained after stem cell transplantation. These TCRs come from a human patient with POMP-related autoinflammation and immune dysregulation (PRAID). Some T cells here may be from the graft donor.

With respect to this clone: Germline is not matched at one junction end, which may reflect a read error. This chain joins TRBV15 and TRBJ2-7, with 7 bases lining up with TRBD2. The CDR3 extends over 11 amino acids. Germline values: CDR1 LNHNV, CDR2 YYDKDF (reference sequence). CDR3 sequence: CATSRGLVSFF. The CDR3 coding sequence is TGTGCCACCAGCCGAGGACTAGTTTCCTTCTTC.

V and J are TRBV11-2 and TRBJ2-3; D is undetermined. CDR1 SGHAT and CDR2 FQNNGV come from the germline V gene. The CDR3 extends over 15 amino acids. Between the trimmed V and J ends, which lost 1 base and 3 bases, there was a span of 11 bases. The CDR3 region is CASSLGAGLTDTQYF. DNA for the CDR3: TGTGCCAGCAGCTTAGGGGCAGGTTTGACAGATACGCAGTATTTT.

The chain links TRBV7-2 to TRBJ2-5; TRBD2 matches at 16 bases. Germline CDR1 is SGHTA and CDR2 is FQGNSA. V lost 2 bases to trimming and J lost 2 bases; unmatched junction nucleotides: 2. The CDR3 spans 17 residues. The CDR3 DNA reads TGTGCCAGCAGCTTACTGGGACTAGCGGGGGGGCAAGAGACCCAGTACTTC. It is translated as CASSLLGLAGGQETQYF.

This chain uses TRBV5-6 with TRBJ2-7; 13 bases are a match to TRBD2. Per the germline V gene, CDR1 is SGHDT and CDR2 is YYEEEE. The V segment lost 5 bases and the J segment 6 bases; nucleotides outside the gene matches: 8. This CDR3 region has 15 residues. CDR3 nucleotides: TGTGCCAGCAGTTTACTAGCGGGGGGGTCTCGCGAGCAGTACGTC. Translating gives CASSLLAGGSREQYV.

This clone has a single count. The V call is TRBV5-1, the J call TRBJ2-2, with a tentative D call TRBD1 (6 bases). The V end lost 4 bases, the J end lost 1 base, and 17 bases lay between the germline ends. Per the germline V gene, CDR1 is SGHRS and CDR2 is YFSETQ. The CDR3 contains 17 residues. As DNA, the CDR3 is TGCGCCAGCAGCCTCACGCCGGACAGTCAGAACACCGGGGAGCTGTTTTTT. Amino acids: CASSLTPDSQNTGELFF. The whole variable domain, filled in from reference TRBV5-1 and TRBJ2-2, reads KAGVTQTPRYLIKTRGQQVTLSCSPISGHRSVSWYQQTPGQGLQFLFEYFSETQRNKGNFPGRFSGRQFSNSRSEMNVSTLELGDSALYLCASSLTPDSQNTGELFFGEGSRLTVL.

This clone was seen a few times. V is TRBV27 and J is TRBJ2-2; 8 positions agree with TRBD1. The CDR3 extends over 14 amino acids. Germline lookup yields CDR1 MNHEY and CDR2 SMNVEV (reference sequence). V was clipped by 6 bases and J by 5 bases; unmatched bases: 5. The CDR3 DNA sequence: TGTGCCAGCAGGGGGACAGGCCAAACCGGGGAGCTGTTTTTT. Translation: CASRGTGQTGELFF.

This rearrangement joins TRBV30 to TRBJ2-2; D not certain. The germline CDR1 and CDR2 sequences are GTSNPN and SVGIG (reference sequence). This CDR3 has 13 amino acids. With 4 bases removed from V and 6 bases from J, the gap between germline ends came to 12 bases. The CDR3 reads CAWNPNAAGELFF. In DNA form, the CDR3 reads TGTGCCTGGAACCCCAACGCGGCCGGGGAGCTGTTTTTT.

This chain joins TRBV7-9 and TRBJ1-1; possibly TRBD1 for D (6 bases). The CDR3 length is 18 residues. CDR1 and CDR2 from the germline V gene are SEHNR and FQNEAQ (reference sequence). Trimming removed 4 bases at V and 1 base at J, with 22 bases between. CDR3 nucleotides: TGTGCCAGCAGCTCCCCTAGGGGGTTCTTAACCGGGAACACTGAAGCTTTCTTT. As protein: CASSSPRGFLTGNTEAFF. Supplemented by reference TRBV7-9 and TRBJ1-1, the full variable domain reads DTGVSQNPRHKITKRGQNVTFRCDPISEHNRLYWYRQTLGQGPEFLTYFQNEAQLEKSRLLSDRFSAERPKGSFSTLEIQRTEQGDSAMYLCASSSPRGFLTGNTEAFFGQGTRLTVV.

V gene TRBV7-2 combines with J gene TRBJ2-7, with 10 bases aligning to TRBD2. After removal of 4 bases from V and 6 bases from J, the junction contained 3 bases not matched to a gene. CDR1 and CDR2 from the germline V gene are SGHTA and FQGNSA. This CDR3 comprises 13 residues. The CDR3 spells CASSSLAGVEQYF. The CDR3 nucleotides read TGTGCCAGCAGCTCCCTAGCGGGAGTCGAGCAGTACTTC.

CDR3 protein: CASSLPLQTQETQYF. Here the CDR3 DNA reads TGTGCCAGCAGCCTCCCCCTACAGACCCAAGAGACCCAGTACTTC. The chain links TRBV7-9 to TRBJ2-5, with D uncertain. The V and J ends lost 5 bases and 1 base respectively, with 14 bases between them. The CDR3 contains 15 residues. Per the germline V gene, CDR1 is SEHNR and CDR2 is FQNEAQ (reference sequence). Complete variable domain (other parts from reference TRBV7-9 and TRBJ2-5): DTGVSQNPRHKITKRGQNVTFRCDPISEHNRLYWYRQTLGQGPEFLTYFQNEAQLEKSRLLSDRFSAERPKGSFSTLEIQRTEQGDSAMYLCASSLPLQTQETQYFGPGTRLLVL.

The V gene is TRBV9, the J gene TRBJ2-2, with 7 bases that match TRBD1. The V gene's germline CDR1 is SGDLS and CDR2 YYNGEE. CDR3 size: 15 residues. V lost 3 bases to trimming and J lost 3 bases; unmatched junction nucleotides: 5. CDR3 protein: CASSGYRGDTGELFF. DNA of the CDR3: TGTGCCAGCAGCGGTTACAGGGGCGACACCGGGGAGCTGTTTTTT.

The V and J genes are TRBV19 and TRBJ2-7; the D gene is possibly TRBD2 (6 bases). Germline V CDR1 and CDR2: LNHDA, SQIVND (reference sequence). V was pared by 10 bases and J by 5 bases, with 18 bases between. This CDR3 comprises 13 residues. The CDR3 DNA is TGTGCCATCGCAGAAACGGGAGAACACGAGCAGTACTTC. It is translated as CAIAETGEHEQYF.

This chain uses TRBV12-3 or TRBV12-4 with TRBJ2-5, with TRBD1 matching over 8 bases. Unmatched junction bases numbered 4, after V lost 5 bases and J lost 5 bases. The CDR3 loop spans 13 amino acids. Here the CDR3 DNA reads TGTGCCAGCAGTCTCAGGGGGCTCGAGACCCAGTACTTC. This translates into CASSLRGLETQYF.

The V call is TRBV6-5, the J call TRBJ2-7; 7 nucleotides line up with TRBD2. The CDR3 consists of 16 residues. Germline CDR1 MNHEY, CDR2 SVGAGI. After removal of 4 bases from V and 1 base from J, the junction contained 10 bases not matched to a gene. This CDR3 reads CASSSIAGAPSYEQYF. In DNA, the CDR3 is TGTGCCAGCAGTTCCATAGCGGGCGCTCCTTCCTACGAGCAGTACTTC.

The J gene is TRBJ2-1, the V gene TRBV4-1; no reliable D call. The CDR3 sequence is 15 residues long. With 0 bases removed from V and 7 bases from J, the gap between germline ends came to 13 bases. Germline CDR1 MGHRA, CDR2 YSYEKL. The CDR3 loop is CASSQEHIWANEQFF. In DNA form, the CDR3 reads TGCGCCAGCAGCCAAGAGCATATCTGGGCGAATGAGCAGTTCTTC.

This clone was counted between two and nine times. CDR3 loop: CASSFSTEAFF. CDR3 DNA: TGTGCCAGCAGCTTTAGCACTGAAGCTTTCTTT. The chain links TRBV7-8 to TRBJ1-1; D not resolved. The germline CDR1 and CDR2 sequences are SGHVS and FQNEAQ. V was pared by 3 bases and J by 4 bases, with 3 bases between. This CDR3 is 11 amino acids long.

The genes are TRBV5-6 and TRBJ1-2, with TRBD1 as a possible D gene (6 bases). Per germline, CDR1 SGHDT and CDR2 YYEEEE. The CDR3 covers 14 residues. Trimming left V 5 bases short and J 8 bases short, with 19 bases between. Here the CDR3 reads CASSPQGGGRGYTF. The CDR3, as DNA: TGTGCCAGCAGTCCTCAGGGAGGGGGACGGGGCTACACCTTC.

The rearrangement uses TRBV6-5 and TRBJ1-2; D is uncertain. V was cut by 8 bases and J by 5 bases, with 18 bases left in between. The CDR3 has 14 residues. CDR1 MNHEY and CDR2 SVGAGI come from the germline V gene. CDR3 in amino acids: CASREMGLHYGYTF. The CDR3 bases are TGTGCCAGCCGCGAGATGGGCCTCCATTATGGCTACACCTTC.

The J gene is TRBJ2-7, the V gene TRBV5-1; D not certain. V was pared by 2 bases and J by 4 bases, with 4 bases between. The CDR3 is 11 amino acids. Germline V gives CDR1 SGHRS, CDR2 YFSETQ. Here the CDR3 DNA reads TGCGCCAGCAGCTTAGGTTACGAGCAGTACTTC. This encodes CASSLGYEQYF.

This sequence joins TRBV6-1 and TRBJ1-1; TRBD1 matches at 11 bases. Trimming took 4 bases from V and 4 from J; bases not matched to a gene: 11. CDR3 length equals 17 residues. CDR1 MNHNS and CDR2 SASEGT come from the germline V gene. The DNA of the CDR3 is TGTGCCAGCAGTGTCCGGCGGACAGGGGGCGCCTTCACTGAAGCTTTCTTT. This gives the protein CASSVRRTGGAFTEAFF.

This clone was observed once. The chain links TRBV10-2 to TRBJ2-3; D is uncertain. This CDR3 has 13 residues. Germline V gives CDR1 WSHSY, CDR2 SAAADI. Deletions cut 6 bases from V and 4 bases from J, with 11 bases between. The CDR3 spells CASRSRSADTQYF. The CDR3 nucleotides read TGCGCCAGCAGGTCAAGATCAGCAGATACGCAGTATTTT.

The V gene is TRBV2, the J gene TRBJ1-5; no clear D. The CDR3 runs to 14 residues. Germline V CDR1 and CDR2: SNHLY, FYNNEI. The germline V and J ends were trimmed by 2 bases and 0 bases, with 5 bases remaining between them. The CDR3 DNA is TGTGCCAGCAGTGAACAGTATAGCAATCAGCCCCAGCATTTT. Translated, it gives CASSEQYSNQPQHF.

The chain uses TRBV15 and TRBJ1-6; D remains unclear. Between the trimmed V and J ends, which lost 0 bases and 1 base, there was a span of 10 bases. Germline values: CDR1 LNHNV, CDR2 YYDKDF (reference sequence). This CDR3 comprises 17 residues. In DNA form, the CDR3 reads TGTGCCACCAGCAGAGAACTCCCAGGTTCCTATAATTCACCCCTCCACTTT. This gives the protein CATSRELPGSYNSPLHF.

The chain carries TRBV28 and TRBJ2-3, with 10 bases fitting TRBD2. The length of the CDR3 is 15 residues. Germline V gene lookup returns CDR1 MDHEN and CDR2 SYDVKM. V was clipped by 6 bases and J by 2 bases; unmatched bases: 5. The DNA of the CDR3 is TGTGCCAGCAGCTCGACTAGCGGGTACACAGATACGCAGTATTTT. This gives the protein CASSSTSGYTDTQYF. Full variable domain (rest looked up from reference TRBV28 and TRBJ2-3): DVKVTQSSRYLVKRTGEKVFLECVQDMDHENMFWYRQDPGLGLRLIYFSYDVKMKEKGDIPEGYSVSREKKERFSLILESASTNQTSMYLCASSSTSGYTDTQYFGPGTRLTVL.

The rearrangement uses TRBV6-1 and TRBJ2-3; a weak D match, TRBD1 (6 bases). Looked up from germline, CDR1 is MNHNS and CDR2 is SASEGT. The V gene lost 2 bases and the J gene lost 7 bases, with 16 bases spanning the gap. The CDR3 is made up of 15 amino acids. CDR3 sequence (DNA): TGTGCCAGCAGTGAAAGCAGGGGATTTCTCTATACGCAGTATTTT. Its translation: CASSESRGFLYTQYF.

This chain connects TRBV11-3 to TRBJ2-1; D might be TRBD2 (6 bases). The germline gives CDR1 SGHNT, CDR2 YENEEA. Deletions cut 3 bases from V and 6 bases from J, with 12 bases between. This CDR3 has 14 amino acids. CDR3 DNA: TGTGCCAGCAGCTTTGGGCTTAGCGGCAATGAGCAGTTCTTC. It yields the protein CASSFGLSGNEQFF.

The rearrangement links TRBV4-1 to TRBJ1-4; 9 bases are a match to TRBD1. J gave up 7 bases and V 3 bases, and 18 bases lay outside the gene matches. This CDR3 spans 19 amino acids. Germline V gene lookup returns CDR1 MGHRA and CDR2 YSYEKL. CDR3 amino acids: CASSQPPGQGSLRVEKLFF. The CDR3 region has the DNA TGCGCCAGCAGCCAGCCACCGGGACAGGGCTCCCTCAGGGTTGAAAAACTGTTTTTT.

CDR3 nucleotides: TGCGCCAGCAGCGACCGTCAGGGCTCAACTAATGAAAAACTGTTTTTT. Amino acids: CASSDRQGSTNEKLFF. V usage is TRBV5-1 and J usage is TRBJ1-4; a weak D match, TRBD1 (5 bases). Germline V gene data show CDR1 as SGHRS and CDR2 as YFSETQ. Deletions cut 4 bases from V and 0 bases from J, with 13 bases between. The CDR3 is 16 residues long.

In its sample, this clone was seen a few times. CDR3 sequence reads: CASRDTFYEQYV. The DNA of the CDR3 is TGTGCCAGCAGGGACACCTTCTACGAGCAGTACGTC. V and J are TRBV6-5 and TRBJ2-7; D is perhaps TRBD1 (5 bases). The V end was cut by 6 bases, the J end by 3 bases, with 9 bases between. In germline, CDR1 is MNHEY, CDR2 SVGAGI. This CDR3 region has 12 residues.

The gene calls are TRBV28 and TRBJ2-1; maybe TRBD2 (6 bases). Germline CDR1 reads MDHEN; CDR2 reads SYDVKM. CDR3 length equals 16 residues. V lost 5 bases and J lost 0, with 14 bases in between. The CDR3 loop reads CASSKPRDFSYNEQFF. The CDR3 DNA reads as TGTGCCAGCAGTAAACCCAGGGACTTCTCCTACAATGAGCAGTTCTTC. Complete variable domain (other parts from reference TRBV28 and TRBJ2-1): DVKVTQSSRYLVKRTGEKVFLECVQDMDHENMFWYRQDPGLGLRLIYFSYDVKMKEKGDIPEGYSVSREKKERFSLILESASTNQTSMYLCASSKPRDFSYNEQFFGPGTRLTVL.